This T cell receptor beta chain stems from a study of blood T cells in healthy people across ages. CDR3 length: 23 amino acids. PCR was performed a second time for about 7 to 12 cycles using a sample-barcoded 5' primer and a J-beta primer mix. MiXCR, applied by TCRdb to the 5' RACE reads, yields one record per CDR3 protein. This table has around 1,000,000 distinct CDR3 sequences, less than 25% appearing once. A word on this clonotype: One end of the junction is discordant with germline, which a read error may explain.

These sequences were also reported in another study, on T cells of mothers and their children. From that study: Healthy Caucasian mothers, a few in number, and their six children were the donors. Mothers yielded over 8.5 million CDR3 reads, children several million each.

The sequencing input was blood. The TCR sequence derives from a girl aged 2-15 years in good health. The J gene is TRBJ2-3, the V gene TRBV12-3 or TRBV12-4; TRBD2 agrees at 9 bases. The CDR3 protein is CASSLIGRGGLLPLRTSADAQYF. Written as DNA, the CDR3 is TGTGCCAGCAGTTTGATAGGGCGGGGGGGCCTTCTCCCCCTACGAACTAGCGCAGATGCGCAGTATTTT.